Presented here are 3 T cell receptor beta chains from one specimen sequenced in a study of OX40 agonist ivuxolimab in advanced cancers. Method: immunoSEQ multiplex PCR; TCRdb's copy keeps in-frame clones and lacks some. The table shows around 98,000 clones, with around 85% occurring only once. Sequenced here: CD4+ or CD8+ T cells sorted from blood, sampled in a trial of the OX40 agonist ivuxolimab. The source is an adult with an advanced solid tumor such as melanoma, head and neck, liver or kidney cancer.

This clone was counted a few times. This sequence joins TRBV5-1 and TRBJ2-1, with D hard to call. The length of the CDR3 is 16 residues. V was trimmed by 0 bases and J by 0 bases, leaving 10 bases between them. Germline CDR1 reads SGHRS; CDR2 reads YFSETQ. CDR3 amino acids: CASSLVGMGSYNEQFF. The CDR3 nucleotides read TGCGCCAGCAGCTTGGTGGGAATGGGCTCCTACAATGAGCAGTTCTTC.

There are a few counts of this clone. The genes are TRBV7-9 and TRBJ1-1; D perhaps matches TRBD1 (6 bases). Trimming stripped 5 bases from V and 3 bases from J, with 10 bases between. There are 13 residues in the CDR3. CDR1 is SEHNR, CDR2 FQNEAQ, per germline (reference sequence). Here the CDR3 reads CASSLQGDTEAFF. Written as DNA, the CDR3 is TGTGCCAGCAGCCTACAGGGAGACACTGAAGCTTTCTTT.

The gene calls are TRBV25-1 and TRBJ1-1, with no clear D. Trimming took 0 bases from V and 2 from J, leaving 7 bases between them. The germline gives CDR1 MGHDK, CDR2 SYGVNS. The CDR3 covers 14 residues. The CDR3 DNA reads TGTGCCAGCAGTGAATATAGGGAAAACACTGAAGCTTTCTTT. Translated, it gives CASSEYRENTEAFF.